One sample yielded the 30 T cell receptor beta chains listed below, sequenced in a study of T cells in women clearing cervical HPV infection. The data were produced by immunoSEQ multiplex PCR, yet TCRdb's version contains in-frame clones alone and is incomplete. This listing includes about 24,000 clones. Sequencing was performed on blood buffy coat. These receptors came from a woman between 18 and 75 years old with a cervical HPV16 infection that either progressed to CIN3+ or cleared (not recorded which).

A word on this clone: Sequencing ends 3 residues short of the CDR3 end; the germline J gene provides the rest. The J gene is TRBJ1-2, the V gene TRBV7-9; no reliable D call. Germline CDR1 reads SEHNR; CDR2 reads FQNEAQ (reference sequence). This CDR3 spans 14 amino acids. Here the CDR3 reads CASSFLSSTDTYTF. The sequenced CDR3 bases are TGTGCCAGCAGCTTCCTATCTAGCACAGATACC.

In regard to this clone: The read stops 3 residues short of the end of the CDR3; the missing end is completed from the germline J gene. V gene TRBV19 combines with J gene TRBJ2-1, with 10 bases fitting TRBD2. After removal of 6 bases from V and 7 bases from J, the junction contained 9 bases not matched to a gene. The CDR3 is made up of 15 amino acids. Germline V gives CDR1 LNHDA, CDR2 SQIVND (reference sequence). CDR3 region: CASRSLAGDGNEQFF. The sequenced part of the CDR3 DNA is TGTGCCAGTAGGAGCCTAGCGGGGGACGGGAATGAG.

On this clone itself: From the germline J gene comes the end of the CDR3, since the read stops 3 residues before it. The chain combines TRBV29-1 with TRBJ2-1; TRBD1 matches at 9 bases. The CDR3 runs to 18 residues. Germline V CDR1 and CDR2: SQVTM, ANQGSEA. The trim removed 6 bases at V and 8 bases at J, leaving 23 bases unmatched. Incomplete CDR3 DNA: TGCAGCGTCAAAAGGGACAGGGTTTTCTCTGAATCGCCGGATGAG. Its translation is CSVKRDRVFSESPDE. The CDR3 in its entirety is CSVKRDRVFSESPDEQFF.

For this clone: The DNA ends 3 residues before the CDR3 does, and the rest of the CDR3 is filled in from the germline J gene. V is TRBV6-2 or TRBV6-3 and J is TRBJ2-7, with 8 bases lining up with TRBD2. The J segment lost 4 bases and the V segment lost 1 base, leaving 12 bases of the junction unmatched. The germline V gene has CDR1 MNHEY and CDR2 SVGEGT. CDR3 length: 17 amino acids. The sequenced CDR3 bases are TGTGCCAGCAGTTACTTTCCAGCGGGGGTAGTAAGTTACGAG. Its translation is CASSYFPAGVVSYE. The entire CDR3 reads CASSYFPAGVVSYEQYF.

Comments on this clone: The read ends 3 residues early relative to the CDR3; the germline J gene fills the gap. V and J are TRBV6-1 and TRBJ1-4, with 7 bases fitting TRBD1. Per the germline V gene, CDR1 is MNHNS and CDR2 is SASEGT. The CDR3 extends over 15 amino acids. The ends lost 2 bases at V and 4 bases at J; junction bases unmatched: 4. The CDR3 region is CASSESGQINEKLFF. The covered CDR3 bases are TGTGCCAGCAGTGAATCGGGACAGATTAATGAAAAA.

Concerning this clone itself: Read sequence stops 3 residues before the CDR3 end, and the germline J gene provides the missing end. The chain joins TRBV20-1 to TRBJ1-6; D might be TRBD1 (6 bases). Trimming removed 6 bases at V and 0 bases at J, with 15 bases between. The CDR3 sequence is 16 residues long. Germline V gene data show CDR1 as DFQATT and CDR2 as SNEGSKA (reference sequence). CDR3 DNA (partial): TGCAGTGCGACCGGGACACTGAGCTCCTATAATTCACCC. It is translated as CSATGTLSSYNSP. The full CDR3 is CSATGTLSSYNSPLHF.

Points on this clone: The sequenced fragment ends 3 residues before the CDR3 boundary, so the rest is inferred from the germline J gene. This sequence joins TRBV7-6 and TRBJ2-2; 8 nucleotides align to TRBD1. The CDR3 sequence is 15 residues long. CDR1 and CDR2 (germline): SGHVS, FNYEAQ. V shed 4 bases and J 3 bases; nucleotides not matched to a gene: 4. CDR3 DNA (partial): TGTGCCAGCAGCTCACAGGGGGGCGACACCGGGGAG. Translation: CASSSQGGDTGE. The complete CDR3 reads CASSSQGGDTGELFF.

Comments on this clone: The observed sequence ends 3 residues before the CDR3 terminus, with the missing tail filled in from the germline J gene. This sequence joins TRBV19 and TRBJ2-7; 8 bases are a match to TRBD1. The length of the CDR3 is 14 residues. Per the germline V gene, CDR1 is LNHDA and CDR2 is SQIVND (reference sequence). V shed 1 base and J 6 bases; nucleotides not matched to a gene: 5. The CDR3 loop reads CASSIAETGAEQYF. The CDR3 DNA, read in part, is TGTGCCAGTAGTATAGCCGAGACAGGGGCCGAG.

To note about this clone: The missing CDR3 end, 3 residues past where the read stops, is filled in from the germline J gene. Other DNA sequences in the same sample also yield this CDR3. This sequence joins TRBV2 and TRBJ1-1; 9 bases are a match to TRBD1. The CDR3 consists of 11 residues. Germline V gives CDR1 SNHLY, CDR2 FYNNEI. The part of the CDR3 DNA that was read is TGTGCCACCCTGGGACAGGGCGCC. Translated, it gives CATLGQGA. The CDR3 in its entirety is CATLGQGAAFF.

On this clone itself: Sequencing ends 3 residues short of the CDR3 end; the germline J gene provides the rest. V usage is TRBV15 and J usage is TRBJ1-1; the D is unclear. This CDR3 contains 13 residues. Germline-derived CDR1 and CDR2 are LNHNV and YYDKDF (reference sequence). V lost 1 base and J lost 1, with 4 bases in between. The CDR3 loop is CATSRVRNTEAFF. Incomplete CDR3 DNA: TGTGCCACCAGCAGAGTTAGGAACACTGAA.

Remarks on this clone: The read gets to within 3 residues of the CDR3 end, and the germline J gene fills in the rest. The genes are TRBV2 and TRBJ1-6; no reliable D call. The CDR3 spans 13 residues. V lost 6 bases, J lost 7 bases, and 10 bases lay in between. The V gene's germline CDR1 is SNHLY and CDR2 FYNNEI. The sequenced CDR3 bases are TGTGCCAGCAGGACGCGGGAGAATTCACCC. Protein sequence: CASRTRENSP. The CDR3, in full, reads CASRTRENSPLHF.

As concerns this clone: Read coverage stops 3 residues before the CDR3 terminus; the germline J gene supplies the remainder. The rearrangement uses TRBV5-1 and TRBJ1-2; D is uncertain. This CDR3 spans 14 amino acids. Looked up from germline, CDR1 is SGHRS and CDR2 is YFSETQ. CDR3 sequence reads: CASSPDGLTDTYTF. The sequenced CDR3 bases are TGCGCCAGCAGCCCTGATGGACTCACAGATACC.

Concerning this clone itself: The read ends 3 residues early relative to the CDR3; the germline J gene fills the gap. The chain combines TRBV7-3 with TRBJ1-2; tentatively, D is TRBD1 (6 bases). The germline gives CDR1 SGHTA, CDR2 FQGTGA. This CDR3 has 14 residues. CDR3 bases read: TGTGCCAGCAGCTTAAGGGACACGGGTCGGGGC. Its protein is CASSLRDTGRG. The complete CDR3 sequence is CASSLRDTGRGYTF.

As concerns this clone: From the germline J gene comes the end of the CDR3, since the read stops 3 residues before it. J is TRBJ1-2 and V is TRBV7-9, with D possibly TRBD1 on 5 matching bases. The CDR3 loop spans 14 amino acids. The germline V gene has CDR1 SEHNR and CDR2 FQNEAQ (reference sequence). The sequenced part of the CDR3 DNA is TGTGCCAGCAGCTTAATGGGGGGATCCCACGAC. Translated: CASSLMGGSHD. The CDR3 in full is CASSLMGGSHDYTF.

To note about this clone: Sequencing ends 3 residues short of the CDR3 end; the germline J gene provides the rest. The chain employs TRBV20-1 and TRBJ1-6, with unresolved D. The germline V and J ends were trimmed by 5 bases and 5 bases, with 7 bases remaining between them. The CDR3 runs to 12 residues. CDR1 DFQATT and CDR2 SNEGSKA come from the germline V gene (reference sequence). CDR3: CSAPQDNSPLHF. The CDR3 bases that were read are TGCAGTGCTCCACAAGATAATTCACCC.

Concerning this clone: The read finishes 3 residues shy of the CDR3 end, and the germline J gene is used to complete it. The rearrangement joins TRBV2 to TRBJ2-7; TRBD2 agrees at 9 bases. Germline trimming cut 4 bases from V and 2 bases from J; bases unmatched to any gene: 6. CDR1 SNHLY and CDR2 FYNNEI come from the germline V gene. The CDR3 runs 15 residues. The chain's CDR3 is CASSGSGGLTYEQYF. CDR3 DNA (partial): TGTGCCAGCAGTGGGAGCGGGGGGTTGACCTACGAG.

Details on this clone: Read data end 3 residues before the CDR3 end; the end is taken from the germline J gene. The chain carries TRBV20-1 and TRBJ2-3, with 8 positions matching TRBD2. CDR1 is DFQATT and CDR2 is SNEGSKA in the germline V gene (reference sequence). Trimming removed 6 bases from V and 6 bases from J; junction bases left unmatched: 11. The CDR3 has 14 residues. CDR3 loop: CSAKSGRGADTQYF. CDR3 DNA, as far as it was read: TGCAGTGCCAAATCAGGGCGGGGGGCGGATACG.

Turning to this clone: The read comes to an end 3 residues before the CDR3 does, leaving the germline J gene to fill in the end. The chain joins TRBV7-9 to TRBJ2-7; D may be TRBD2 (5 bases). Trimming stripped 1 base from V and 4 bases from J, with 14 bases between. The CDR3 has 15 residues. From germline, CDR1 is SEHNR and CDR2 FQNEAQ (reference sequence). CDR3 DNA (partial): TGTGCCAGCAGCTTAGAGTCGGGGTTTACGTACGAG. As protein: CASSLESGFTYE. The full CDR3 is CASSLESGFTYEQYF.

As for this clone: Coverage ceases 3 residues before the CDR3 finishes, and the germline J gene fills in the end. The chain links TRBV7-9 to TRBJ1-1; D is possibly TRBD1 (5 bases). The length of the CDR3 is 15 residues. Germline CDR1 SEHNR, CDR2 FQNEAQ (reference sequence). Trimming took 2 bases from V and 0 from J, leaving 10 bases between them. The sequenced CDR3 bases are TGTGCCAGCAGCTTATACGGGACTGTGAACACTGAA. Its protein product is CASSLYGTVNTE. In full, the CDR3 is CASSLYGTVNTEAFF.

Remarks on this clone: The missing CDR3 end, 3 residues past where the read stops, is filled in from the germline J gene. This chain links TRBV7-2 with TRBJ2-7, with D tentatively TRBD1 (6 bases). The V end was cut by 5 bases, the J end by 4 bases, with 15 bases between. Germline V gives CDR1 SGHTA, CDR2 FQGNSA. The CDR3 extends over 14 amino acids. The CDR3 DNA, read in part, is TGTGCCAGCAGCCCTCGATGGACAGTGTACGAG. Translated, it gives CASSPRWTVYE. The whole CDR3 reads CASSPRWTVYEQYF.

This clone is deemed medium-sized (0.01 to 0.1%) by its frequency. The read terminates 3 residues before the CDR3 end, so the remaining end is supplied by the germline J gene. J is TRBJ2-1 and V is TRBV18; 7 nucleotides align to TRBD1. CDR1 and CDR2 from the germline V gene are KGHSH and LQKENI. This CDR3 comprises 14 residues. Trimming at V came to 3 bases and at J to 4 bases, leaving 3 bases not matched to a gene. The CDR3 DNA, read in part, is TGTGCCAGCTCACCTCCGGGACAGTACAATGAG. It translates to CASSPPGQYNE. From start to end, the CDR3 is CASSPPGQYNEQFF.

Remarks on this clone: Read sequence stops 3 residues before the CDR3 end, and the germline J gene provides the missing end. This rearrangement joins TRBV12-3 or TRBV12-4 to TRBJ2-1, with TRBD2 matching over 7 bases. The CDR3 length is 16 residues. J gave up 7 bases and V 5 bases, and 14 bases lay outside the gene matches. CDR3 sequence reads: CASSPPGRVGLNEQFF. Partial CDR3 DNA: TGTGCCAGCAGTCCACCGGGGAGGGTGGGTTTGAATGAG.

About this clone itself: At one end, the junction sequence differs from germline, possibly due to a read error. The observed sequence ends 3 residues before the CDR3 terminus, with the missing tail filled in from the germline J gene. This same CDR3 is encoded by further DNA sequences in the sample. The chain couples TRBV18 to TRBJ2-7; perhaps TRBD2 as D (6 bases). The CDR3 loop spans 14 amino acids. Germline V CDR1 and CDR2: KGHSH, LQKENI. The chain's CDR3 is CASSPPGGAYEQYF. The sequenced part of the CDR3 DNA is TGTGCCAGCTCCCCACCGGGCGGGGCCTACGAG. The whole variable domain, filled in from reference TRBV18 and TRBJ2-7, reads NAGVMQNPRHLVRRRGQEARLRCSPMKGHSHVYWYRQLPEEGLKFMVYLQKENIIDESGMPKERFSAEFPKEGPSILRIQQVVRGDSAAYFCASSPPGGAYEQYFGPGTRLTVT.

In regard to this clone: Read coverage stops 3 residues before the CDR3 terminus; the germline J gene supplies the remainder. This chain links TRBV20-1 with TRBJ2-7; D uncertain. CDR3 length: 14 amino acids. V shed 0 bases and J shed 3 bases, with 12 bases lying between them. Germline loops: CDR1 DFQATT, CDR2 SNEGSKA (reference sequence). CDR3 in amino acids: CSARDYQKIYEQYF. CDR3 bases read: TGCAGTGCTAGAGATTACCAGAAAATCTACGAG.

This clone is called medium-sized (0.01 to 0.1%) based on its frequency. The CDR3 extends 3 residues past the end of the read, so its final part is completed from the germline J gene. J is TRBJ2-4 and V is TRBV20-1; the D gene is possibly TRBD2 (5 bases). CDR3 length: 15 amino acids. V shed 3 bases and J shed 1 base, with 13 bases lying between them. In germline, CDR1 is DFQATT, CDR2 SNEGSKA (reference sequence). This chain's CDR3 is CSASVFRRAKNIQYF. CDR3 bases read: TGCAGTGCTAGTGTATTCAGGAGGGCCAAAAACATT.

On this clone: The CDR3 end is not reached by the read, which stops 3 residues before it; the germline J gene fills it in. V usage is TRBV5-4 and J usage is TRBJ2-1, with D hard to call. This CDR3 comprises 15 residues. Trimming stripped 0 bases from V and 4 bases from J, with 11 bases between. The germline V gene has CDR1 SGHNT and CDR2 YYREEE (reference sequence). The DNA read from the CDR3 is TGTGCCAGCAGCTTGGGTCTGACTCCGTACAATGAG. It codes for CASSLGLTPYNE. The whole CDR3 sequence reads CASSLGLTPYNEQFF.

A note on this clone: The read finishes 3 residues shy of the CDR3 end, and the germline J gene is used to complete it. V is TRBV2 and J is TRBJ2-1, with 9 bases fitting TRBD2. Trimming removed 6 bases from V and 9 bases from J; junction bases left unmatched: 9. Germline loops: CDR1 SNHLY, CDR2 FYNNEI. The CDR3 consists of 14 residues. CDR3 DNA, as far as it was read: TGTGCCAGCAGGGCCGGGACTAGCCCTGGTGAG. Translating it yields CASRAGTSPGE. The whole CDR3 protein reads CASRAGTSPGEQFF.

For this clone: Read sequence stops 3 residues before the CDR3 end, and the germline J gene provides the missing end. This chain connects TRBV7-9 to TRBJ1-1; TRBD1 matches 10 bases. The CDR3 contains 15 residues. Germline V lookup: CDR1 SEHNR, CDR2 FQNEAQ (reference sequence). Trimming cost V 2 bases and J 6 bases; bases outside gene matches: 6. CDR3 DNA (partial): TGTGCCAGCAGCTTATCGGGACAGGGGACCCCTGAA. Amino acids: CASSLSGQGTPE. The full CDR3 protein is CASSLSGQGTPEAFF.

CDR3: CSVLQGKAFF. The CDR3 DNA, read in part, is TGCAGCGTGCTTCAGGGGAAG. The V and J genes are TRBV29-1 and TRBJ1-1, with a weak D call TRBD1 (6 bases). The read comes to an end 3 residues before the CDR3 does, leaving the germline J gene to fill in the end. The CDR3 loop spans 10 amino acids. Germline values: CDR1 SQVTM, CDR2 ANQGSEA.

Regarding this clone: From the germline J gene comes the end of the CDR3, since the read stops 3 residues before it. V and J are TRBV20-1 and TRBJ1-4, with TRBD1 as a possible D gene (6 bases). Trimming took 0 bases from V and 8 from J, leaving 13 bases between them. The CDR3 is 14 residues long. In germline, CDR1 is DFQATT, CDR2 SNEGSKA (reference sequence). Partial CDR3 DNA: TGCAGTGCTAGAGATGTACAGGGTAACGAAAAA. This codes for CSARDVQGNEK. The whole CDR3 protein reads CSARDVQGNEKLFF.